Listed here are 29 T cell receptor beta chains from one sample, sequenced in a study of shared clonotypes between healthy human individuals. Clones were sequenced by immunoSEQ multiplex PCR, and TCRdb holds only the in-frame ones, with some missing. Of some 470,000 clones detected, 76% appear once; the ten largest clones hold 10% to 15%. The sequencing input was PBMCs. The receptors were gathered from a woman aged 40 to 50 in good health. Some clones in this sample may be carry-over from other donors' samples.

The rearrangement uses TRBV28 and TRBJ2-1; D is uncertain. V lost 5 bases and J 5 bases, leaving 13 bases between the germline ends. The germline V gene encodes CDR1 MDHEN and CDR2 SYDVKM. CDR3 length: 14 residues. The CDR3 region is CASSTLGRDNEQFF. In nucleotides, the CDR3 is TGTGCCAGCAGTACCCTGGGTAGGGACAATGAGCAGTTCTTC.

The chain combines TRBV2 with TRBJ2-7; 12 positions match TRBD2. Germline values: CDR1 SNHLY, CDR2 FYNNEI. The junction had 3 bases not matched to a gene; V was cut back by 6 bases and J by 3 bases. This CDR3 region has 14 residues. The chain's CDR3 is CASRGLAGLYEQYF. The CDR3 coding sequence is TGTGCCAGCAGGGGACTAGCGGGCCTCTACGAGCAGTACTTC.

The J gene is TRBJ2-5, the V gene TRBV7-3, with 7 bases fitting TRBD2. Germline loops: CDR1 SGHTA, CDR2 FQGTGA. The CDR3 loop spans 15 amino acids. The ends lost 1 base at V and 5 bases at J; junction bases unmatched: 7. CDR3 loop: CASSLSPGGWETQYF. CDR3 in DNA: TGTGCCAGCAGCTTAAGCCCCGGGGGGTGGGAGACCCAGTACTTC.

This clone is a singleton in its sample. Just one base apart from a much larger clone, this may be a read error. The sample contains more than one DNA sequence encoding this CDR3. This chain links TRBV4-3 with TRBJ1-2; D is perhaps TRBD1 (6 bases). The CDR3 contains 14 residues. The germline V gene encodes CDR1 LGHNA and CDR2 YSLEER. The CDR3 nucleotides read TGCGCCAGCAGCCAAGATCAGGGGAACTACGGCTACACCTTC. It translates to CASSQDQGNYGYTF.

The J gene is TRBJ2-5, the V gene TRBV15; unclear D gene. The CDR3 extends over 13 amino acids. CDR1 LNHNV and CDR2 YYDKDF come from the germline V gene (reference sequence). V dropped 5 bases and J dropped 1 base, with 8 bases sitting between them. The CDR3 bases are TGTGCCACCAGCTCCCCCTTCCAAGAGACCCAGTACTTC. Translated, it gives CATSSPFQETQYF.

The CDR3 region is CASSPPWDSSYEQYF. CDR3 nucleotides: TGTGCCAGCTCACCCCCGTGGGACAGCTCCTACGAGCAGTACTTC. J is TRBJ2-7 and V is TRBV18; TRBD1 matches 7 bases. This CDR3 contains 15 residues. Germline CDR1 and CDR2: KGHSH and LQKENI. V gave up 3 bases and J gave up 0 bases; unmatched junction bases: 5.

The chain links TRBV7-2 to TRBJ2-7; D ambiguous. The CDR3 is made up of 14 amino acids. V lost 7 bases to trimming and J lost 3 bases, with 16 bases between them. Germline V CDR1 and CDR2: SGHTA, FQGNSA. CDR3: CASTPDIGNYEQYF. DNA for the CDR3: TGTGCCAGCACCCCCGATATAGGGAACTACGAGCAGTACTTC.

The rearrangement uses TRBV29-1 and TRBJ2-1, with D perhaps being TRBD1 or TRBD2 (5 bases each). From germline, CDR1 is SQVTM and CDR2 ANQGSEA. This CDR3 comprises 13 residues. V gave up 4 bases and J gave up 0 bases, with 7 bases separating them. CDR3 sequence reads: CSVARGSYNEQFF. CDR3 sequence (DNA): TGCAGCGTTGCGAGGGGCTCCTACAATGAGCAGTTCTTC.

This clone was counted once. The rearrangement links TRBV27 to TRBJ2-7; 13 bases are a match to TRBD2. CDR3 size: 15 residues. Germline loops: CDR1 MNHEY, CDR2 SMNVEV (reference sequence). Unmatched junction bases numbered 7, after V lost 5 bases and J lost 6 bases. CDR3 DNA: TGTGCCAGCAGTCTCGGACTAGCGGGGGTCGCCGAGCAGTACTTC. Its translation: CASSLGLAGVAEQYF.

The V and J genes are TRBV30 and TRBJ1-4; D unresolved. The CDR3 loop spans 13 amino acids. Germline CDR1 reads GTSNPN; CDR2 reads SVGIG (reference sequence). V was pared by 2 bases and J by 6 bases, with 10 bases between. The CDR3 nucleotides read TGTGCCTGGAGTCCTACGGATTATGAAAAACTGTTTTTT. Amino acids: CAWSPTDYEKLFF.

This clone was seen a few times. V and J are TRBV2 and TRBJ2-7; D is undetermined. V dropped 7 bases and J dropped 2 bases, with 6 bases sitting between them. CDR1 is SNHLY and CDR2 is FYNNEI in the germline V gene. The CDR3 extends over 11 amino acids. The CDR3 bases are TGTGCCAGCACCAGAGCCTACGAGCAGTACTTC. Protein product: CASTRAYEQYF.

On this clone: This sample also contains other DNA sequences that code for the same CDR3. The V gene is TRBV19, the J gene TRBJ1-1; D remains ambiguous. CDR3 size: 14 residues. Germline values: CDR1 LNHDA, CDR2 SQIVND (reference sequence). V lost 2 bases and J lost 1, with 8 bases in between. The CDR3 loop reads CASSITGGNTEAFF. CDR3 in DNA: TGTGCCAGTAGTATAACGGGCGGGAACACTGAAGCTTTCTTT.

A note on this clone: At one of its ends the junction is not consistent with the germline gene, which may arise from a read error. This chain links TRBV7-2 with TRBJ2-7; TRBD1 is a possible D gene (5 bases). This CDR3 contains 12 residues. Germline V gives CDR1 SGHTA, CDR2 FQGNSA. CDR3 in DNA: TGTGTCAGCAGCAGGGATCACTACGAGCAGTACTTC. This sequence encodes CVSSRDHYEQYF.

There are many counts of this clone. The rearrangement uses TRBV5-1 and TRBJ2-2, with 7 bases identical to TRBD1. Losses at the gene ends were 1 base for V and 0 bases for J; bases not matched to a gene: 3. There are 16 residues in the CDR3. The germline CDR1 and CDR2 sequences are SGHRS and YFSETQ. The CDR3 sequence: CASSLRGQANTGELFF. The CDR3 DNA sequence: TGCGCCAGCAGCTTGCGTGGACAGGCGAACACCGGGGAGCTGTTTTTT.

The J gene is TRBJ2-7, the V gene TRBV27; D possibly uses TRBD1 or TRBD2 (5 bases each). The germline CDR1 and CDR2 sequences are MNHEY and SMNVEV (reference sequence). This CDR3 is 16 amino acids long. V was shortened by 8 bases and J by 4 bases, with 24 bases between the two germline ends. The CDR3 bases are TGTGCCAGCGGACGGGGCCGGCGGTGGGGCCTTTACGAGCAGTACTTC. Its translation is CASGRGRRWGLYEQYF.

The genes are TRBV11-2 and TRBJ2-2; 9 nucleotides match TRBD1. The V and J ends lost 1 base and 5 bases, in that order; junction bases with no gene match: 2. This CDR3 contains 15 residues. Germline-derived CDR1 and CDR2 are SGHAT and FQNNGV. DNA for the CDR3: TGTGCCAGCAGCTTAGCCGGGACAGGGACCGGGGAGCTGTTTTTT. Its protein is CASSLAGTGTGELFF.

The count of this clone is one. CDR3 nucleotides: TGTGCCTGGCCATCTATGACAGACACTGAAGCTTTCTTT. Amino acid sequence: CAWPSMTDTEAFF. The chain employs TRBV30 and TRBJ1-1; maybe TRBD1 (5 bases). Looked up from germline, CDR1 is GTSNPN and CDR2 is SVGIG (reference sequence). Trimming pared 5 bases from V and 3 bases from J, leaving 13 bases between. The CDR3 extends over 13 amino acids.

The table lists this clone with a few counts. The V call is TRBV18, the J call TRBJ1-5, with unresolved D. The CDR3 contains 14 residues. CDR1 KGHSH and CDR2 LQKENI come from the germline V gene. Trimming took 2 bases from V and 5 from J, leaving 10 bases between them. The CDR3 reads CASSPSDPYQPQHF. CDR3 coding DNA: TGTGCCAGCTCACCATCGGACCCGTATCAGCCCCAGCATTTT.

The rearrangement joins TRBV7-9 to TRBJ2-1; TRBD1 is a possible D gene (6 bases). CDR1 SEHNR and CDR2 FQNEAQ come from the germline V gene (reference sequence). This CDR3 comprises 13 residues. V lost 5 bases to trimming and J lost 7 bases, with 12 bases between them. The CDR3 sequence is CASSPRQVNEQFF. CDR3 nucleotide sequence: TGTGCCAGCAGCCCACGACAGGTTAATGAGCAGTTCTTC.

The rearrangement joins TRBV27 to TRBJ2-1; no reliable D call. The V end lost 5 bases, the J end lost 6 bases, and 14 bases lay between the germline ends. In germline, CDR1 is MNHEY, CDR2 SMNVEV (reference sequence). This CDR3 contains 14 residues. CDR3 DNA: TGTGCCAGCAGTCCCCCGGGTGCGACCAATGAGCAGTTCTTC. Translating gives CASSPPGATNEQFF.

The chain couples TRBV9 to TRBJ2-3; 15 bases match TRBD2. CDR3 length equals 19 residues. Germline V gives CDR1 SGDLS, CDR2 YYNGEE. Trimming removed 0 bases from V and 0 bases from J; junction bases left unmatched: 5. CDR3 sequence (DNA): TGTGCCAGCAGCGTAGCCGGCGGACTAGCGGGAGGGAGCACAGATACGCAGTATTTT. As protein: CASSVAGGLAGGSTDTQYF.

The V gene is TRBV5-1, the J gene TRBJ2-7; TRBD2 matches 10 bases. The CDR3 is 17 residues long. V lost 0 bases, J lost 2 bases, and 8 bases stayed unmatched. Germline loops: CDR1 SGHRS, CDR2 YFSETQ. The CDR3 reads CASSLATSGLRPYEQYF. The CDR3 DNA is TGCGCCAGCAGCTTGGCGACTAGCGGGCTGAGGCCCTACGAGCAGTACTTC.

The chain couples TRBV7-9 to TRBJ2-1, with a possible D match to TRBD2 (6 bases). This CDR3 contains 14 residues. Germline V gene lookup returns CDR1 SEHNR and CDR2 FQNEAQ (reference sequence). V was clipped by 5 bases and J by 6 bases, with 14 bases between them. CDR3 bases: TGTGCCAGCAGCCCAGTGCTAGCGACCAATGAGCAGTTCTTC. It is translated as CASSPVLATNEQFF.

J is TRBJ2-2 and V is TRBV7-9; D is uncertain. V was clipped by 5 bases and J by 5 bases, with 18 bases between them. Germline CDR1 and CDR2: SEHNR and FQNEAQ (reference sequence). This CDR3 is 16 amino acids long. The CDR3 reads CASSPKNYPRTGELFF. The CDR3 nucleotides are TGTGCCAGCAGCCCGAAAAACTACCCGAGGACCGGGGAGCTGTTTTTT.

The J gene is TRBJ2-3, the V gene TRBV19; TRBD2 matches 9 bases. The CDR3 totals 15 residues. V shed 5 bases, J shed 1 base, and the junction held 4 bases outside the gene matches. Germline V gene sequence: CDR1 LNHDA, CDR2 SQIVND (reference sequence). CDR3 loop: CASSPRLAGTDTQYF. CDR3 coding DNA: TGTGCCAGTAGTCCCCGACTAGCGGGCACAGATACGCAGTATTTT. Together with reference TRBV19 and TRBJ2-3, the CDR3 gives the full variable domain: DGGITQSPKYLFRKEGQNVTLSCEQNLNHDAMYWYRQDPGQGLRLIYYSQIVNDFQKGDIAEGYSVSREKKESFPLTVTSAQKNPTAFYLCASSPRLAGTDTQYFGPGTRLTVL.

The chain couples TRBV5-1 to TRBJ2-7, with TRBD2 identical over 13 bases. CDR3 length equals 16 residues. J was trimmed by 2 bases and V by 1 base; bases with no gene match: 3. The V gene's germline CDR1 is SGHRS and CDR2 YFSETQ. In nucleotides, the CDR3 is TGCGCCAGCAGCTTGTGGACTAGCGGGAGTACCTACGAGCAGTACTTC. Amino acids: CASSLWTSGSTYEQYF.

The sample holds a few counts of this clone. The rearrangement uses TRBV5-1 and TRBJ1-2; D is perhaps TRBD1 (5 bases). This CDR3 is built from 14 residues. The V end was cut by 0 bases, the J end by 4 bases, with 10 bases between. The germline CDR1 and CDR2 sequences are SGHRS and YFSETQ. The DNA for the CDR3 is TGCGCCAGCAGCTTGGATGGGGGAGCCTATGGCTACACCTTC. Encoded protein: CASSLDGGAYGYTF.

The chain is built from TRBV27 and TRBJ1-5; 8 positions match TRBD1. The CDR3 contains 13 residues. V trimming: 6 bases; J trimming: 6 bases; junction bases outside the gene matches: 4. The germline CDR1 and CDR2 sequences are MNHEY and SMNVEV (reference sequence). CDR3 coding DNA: TGTGCCAGCAGGTTCGACAGGGGTCAGCCCCAGCATTTT. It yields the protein CASRFDRGQPQHF.

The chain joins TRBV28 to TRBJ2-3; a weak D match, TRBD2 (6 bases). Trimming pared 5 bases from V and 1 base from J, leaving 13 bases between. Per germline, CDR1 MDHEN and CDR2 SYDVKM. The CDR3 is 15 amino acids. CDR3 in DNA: TGTGCCAGCAGTCCCGGGACTCTTGGCACAGATACGCAGTATTTT. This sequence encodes CASSPGTLGTDTQYF. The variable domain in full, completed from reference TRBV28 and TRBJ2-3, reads DVKVTQSSRYLVKRTGEKVFLECVQDMDHENMFWYRQDPGLGLRLIYFSYDVKMKEKGDIPEGYSVSREKKERFSLILESASTNQTSMYLCASSPGTLGTDTQYFGPGTRLTVL.